The present entry profiles one TCR beta chain with its context. The clone's antigen remains unknown. It has no much larger one-base neighbor in the sample; base qualities were not kept. The cysteine opens and the phenylalanine closes a CDR3 of 18 amino acids. The retained sequence is limited to the CDR3, 54 bases, with the frame set at the first base. V gives up 0 bases and J gives up 0 bases, and the segment between their germline ends measures 12 bases. The germline V gene provides CDR1 SGHVS and CDR2 FQNEAQ. This record belongs to a study of blood T cell repertoires in COVID-19 (dated by TCRdb to about 2020). As for the study more broadly: The collaborator samples originated in the United States, Italy and Spain and spanned the acute and convalescent phases of COVID-19. The prospective study material was composed of cDNA or gDNA derived from T cells, B-cell-depleted T cells, or PBMCs. Deeply sampled blood TCRbeta repertoires from subjects exposed to, actively infected with, or recovered from COVID-19 were included in the dataset. The repertoires were released in a freely available public database intended as a resource for research on the immune response to SARS-CoV-2. The samples were drawn from two sources: the first 160 participants of the ongoing ImmuneRACE study, and fewer than 1,500 subjects contributed by 6 global collaborators. Nearly every sample came with metadata listing a de-identified subject ID, COVID-19 status, age in years and sex. Where HLA class I and class II types were available, the types were taken from metadata supplied by the sample provider, not from assay-based typing.

The collaborating institutions used their own protocols to collect whole blood in K2EDTA tubes. For TCRbeta analysis, collaborator samples were shipped as frozen whole blood, as isolated PBMCs, or as DNA extracted from either sample type. Beyond this particular receptor, the publication reports: Clinical and demographic metadata were provided uncurated, with the amount varying by source and participant.

TCRbeta CDR3 regions were amplified from genomic DNA by means of the immunoSEQ Assay, a bias-controlled multiplex PCR. From the authors' description of their analysis: The number of nucleated cells in each sample was estimated by amplification of reference gene primers within the assay. To quantify the absolute abundance of each unique TCRbeta CDR3 rearrangement, sequence reads were collapsed and filtered. For each sample, productive Simpson clonality was calculated as the square root of Simpson's diversity index over productive rearrangements. In its TCRdb copy, this immuneACCESS table keeps in-frame sequences only and misses some clones. Where compared with another copy, unresolved V genes explain less than half of these, and the others have no known cause. V and J calls and clone size are those listed in that table; D and trimming were worked out from the DNA. The sample table shows 120,000 or so clones, and approximately 90% are seen once. In total, the top ten clones hold 2% to 2.5% of the sample.

Sequenced sample: peripheral blood. This TCR was sampled from a woman aged 45-65 years with acute or convalescent COVID-19. This receptor chain uses TRBV7-8 and TRBJ2-6, with the D gene call left open. CDR3 loop: CASSLAPGGSSGANVLTF. The nucleotide sequence is TGTGCCAGCAGCTTAGCTCCGGGTGGCAGCTCTGGGGCCAACGTCCTGACTTTC.